These 10 T cell receptor beta chains originate from one sample sequenced in a study of blood T cell repertoires in COVID-19. The protocol was immunoSEQ multiplex PCR, while the TCRdb copy is restricted to in-frame clones and leaves out a portion. The sample lists under 250,000 clones; approximately 89% were seen once. The sequencing input was peripheral blood. The receptors stem from a middle-aged woman with acute or convalescent COVID-19.

The chain combines TRBV10-3 with TRBJ2-3; TRBD1 agrees at 9 bases. The J segment lost 2 bases and the V segment lost 2 bases, leaving 2 bases of the junction unmatched. CDR1 ENHRY and CDR2 SYGVKD come from the germline V gene. This CDR3 comprises 15 residues. Here the CDR3 DNA reads TGTGCCATCAGTGAGGGGACAGGGCTCACAGATACGCAGTATTTT. Translating gives CAISEGTGLTDTQYF.

This rearrangement joins TRBV4-1 to TRBJ1-2, with 8 bases aligning to TRBD1. Germline values: CDR1 MGHRA, CDR2 YSYEKL. Germline trimming cut 5 bases from V and 4 bases from J; bases unmatched to any gene: 15. CDR3 length equals 17 residues. The CDR3 DNA reads as TGCGCCAGCAGCAAGGGCCCCCGGGACAGGAATATCTATGGCTACACCTTC. The encoded protein is CASSKGPRDRNIYGYTF.

The chain is built from TRBV2 and TRBJ1-3, with 7 positions matching TRBD1. CDR1 and CDR2 (germline): SNHLY, FYNNEI. The CDR3 consists of 16 residues. Trimming took 4 bases from V and 1 from J; bases not matched to a gene: 7. In nucleotides, the CDR3 is TGTGCCAGCAGTGGGCAGGCGACAGGGTCTGGAAACACCATATATTTT. It is translated as CASSGQATGSGNTIYF.

This rearrangement joins TRBV28 to TRBJ2-5, with TRBD2 as a possible D gene (7 bases). CDR1 is MDHEN and CDR2 is SYDVKM in the germline V gene. This CDR3 contains 13 residues. Trimming left V 5 bases short and J 3 bases short, with 10 bases between. The CDR3 here is CASSRGGEETQYF. The CDR3 DNA follows: TGTGCCAGCAGTAGGGGGGGCGAAGAGACCCAGTACTTC.

The V and J genes are TRBV28 and TRBJ1-3; D possibly corresponds to TRBD1 (5 bases). V lost 3 bases, J lost 4 bases, and 13 bases lay in between. Germline V gene data show CDR1 as MDHEN and CDR2 as SYDVKM. The CDR3 has 15 residues. DNA for the CDR3: TGTGCCAGCAGTTTGGTGCGGGGGGTCGGAAACACCATATATTTT. Protein product: CASSLVRGVGNTIYF.

The rearrangement uses TRBV6-5 and TRBJ1-2, with D possibly TRBD1 on 5 matching bases. Germline CDR1 is MNHEY and CDR2 is SVGAGI. Trimming took off 5 bases at V and 4 bases at J, with 17 bases between the two ends. The CDR3 length is 15 residues. CDR3 nucleotides: TGTGCCAGCAGTCTGGGGCTAGGGGAAGGCTATGGCTACACCTTC. Amino acids: CASSLGLGEGYGYTF.

In DNA form, the CDR3 reads TGTGCCAGCATGAGGGGACAGATAAATTCACCCCTCCACTTT. It specifies CASMRGQINSPLHF. The genes are TRBV6-5 and TRBJ1-6, with 7 bases that match TRBD1. The J segment lost 7 bases and the V segment lost 7 bases, leaving 7 bases of the junction unmatched. The CDR3 has 14 residues. Germline CDR1 is MNHEY and CDR2 is SVGAGI.

The CDR3 region has the DNA TGTGCCAGTAGTACGGGATCCGGGGGTGAAGCTTTCTTT. This gives the protein CASSTGSGGEAFF. J is TRBJ1-1 and V is TRBV19; D perhaps matches TRBD1 (5 bases). The CDR3 is 13 amino acids. CDR1 and CDR2 from the germline V gene are LNHDA and SQIVND (reference sequence). V was trimmed by 4 bases and J by 7 bases, leaving 13 bases between them. Full variable domain (outside the CDR3, taken from reference TRBV19 and TRBJ1-1): DGGITQSPKYLFRKEGQNVTLSCEQNLNHDAMYWYRQDPGQGLRLIYYSQIVNDFQKGDIAEGYSVSREKKESFPLTVTSAQKNPTAFYLCASSTGSGGEAFFGQGTRLTVV.

The chain combines TRBV6-1 with TRBJ1-6; a possible D gene is TRBD1 (5 bases). This CDR3 is 14 amino acids long. Germline lookup yields CDR1 MNHNS and CDR2 SASEGT. V shed 3 bases and J shed 10 bases, with 13 bases lying between them. The CDR3 loop reads CASSEGQGGSPLHF. The DNA of the CDR3 is TGTGCCAGCAGTGAGGGTCAGGGTGGGTCACCCCTCCACTTT.

The chain joins TRBV6-2 or TRBV6-3 to TRBJ2-2, with 8 bases matching TRBD1. V lost 2 bases to trimming and J lost 4 bases; unmatched junction nucleotides: 6. This CDR3 is 16 amino acids long. CDR1 and CDR2 (germline): MNHEY, SVGEGT. The CDR3 DNA reads as TGTGCCAGCAGTTACACGGGACAGGCGCTCACCGGGGAGCTGTTTTTT. This encodes CASSYTGQALTGELFF.